The 16 T cell receptor beta chains below were found in one sample sequenced in a study of post-analysis software for immune sequencing data. Broader study findings: Roughly 5 TRBV segments, TRBV5-6, TRBV5-1 and TRBV20-1 among them, were found more frequent in patients than controls.

No antigen has been assigned to these receptors. TCR beta cDNA libraries included unique molecular identifiers. TCRdb called the PCR reads again in MiXCR, with one record for every CDR3 protein. The top ten clones hold roughly 4.8% of a sample with 250,000 to 300,000 distinct CDR3 sequences, 35% to 40% of them seen once. The specimen sequenced was blood. These receptor sequences come from a girl aged 5 to 17 with multiple sclerosis.

With regard to this clonotype: Being one base from a much bigger clone, this may be a read error. The chain joins TRBV15 to TRBJ2-7; either TRBD1 or TRBD2 may fit D (6 bases each). Trimming took 0 bases from V and 7 from J, leaving 16 bases between them. The CDR3 covers 15 residues. Germline loops: CDR1 LNHNV, CDR2 YYDKDF (reference sequence). The CDR3 spells CATSRDGGLGNEQYF. The CDR3 DNA is TGTGCCACCAGCAGAGATGGGGGGCTGGGCAATGAGCAGTACTTC.

Notes on this clonotype: A read error is possible here, since a much larger clone lies one base away. V gene TRBV11-2 combines with J gene TRBJ1-4; D possibly corresponds to TRBD1 (5 bases). The V gene's germline CDR1 is SGHAT and CDR2 FQNNGV. The CDR3 runs 16 residues. The CDR3 nucleotides read TGTGCCAGCAGCCTGGTGTTGGCCAGGGTAGATGAAAAACGGTTTTTT. Encoded protein: CASSLVLARVDEKRFF.

This clonotype has more than one count but fewer than ten. The V and J genes are TRBV6-1 and TRBJ1-1; TRBD1 might be the D (5 bases). The CDR3 sequence is 12 residues long. Germline CDR1 and CDR2: MNHNS and SASEGT. The V end was cut by 7 bases, the J end by 8 bases, with 14 bases between. CDR3 region: CASKGFGTEAFF. The CDR3 DNA reads as TGTGCCAGCAAGGGGTTCGGAACCGAAGCTTTCTTT.

Many counts were recorded for this clonotype. V is TRBV4-1 and J is TRBJ1-2, with D unresolved. CDR1 is MGHRA, CDR2 YSYEKL, per germline. V was shortened by 4 bases and J by 7 bases, with 25 bases between the two germline ends. This CDR3 is built from 17 residues. CDR3 loop: CASSRTEARSVFFGYTF. The CDR3 DNA reads TGCGCCAGCAGCCGCACCGAGGCTCGGAGCGTTTTTTTTGGCTACACCTTC.

This clonotype was seen repeatedly, ten times or more. This chain connects TRBV15 to TRBJ1-4; D is unresolved. The CDR3 is made up of 14 amino acids. CDR1 and CDR2 from the germline V gene are LNHNV and YYDKDF (reference sequence). V was clipped by 1 base and J by 8 bases, with 11 bases between them. CDR3 coding DNA: TGTGCCACCAGCAGAGTCCAGGCGGTAGAAAAACTGTTTTTT. This sequence encodes CATSRVQAVEKLFF.

With respect to this clonotype: A much bigger clone sits one base away, suggesting this may be a read error. This rearrangement joins TRBV6-5 to TRBJ2-5; no definite D call. V lost 5 bases to trimming and J lost 11 bases, with 12 bases between them. The CDR3 covers 11 residues. Germline CDR1 and CDR2: MNHEY and SVGAGI. The CDR3 nucleotides are TGTGCCAGCAGTCAAGCTGCTGAGCAGTACTTC. It encodes CASSQAAEQYF.

This clonotype showed up just a few times. One base away lies a much larger clone, so this may be a sequencing read error. The V gene is TRBV4-1, the J gene TRBJ1-2; D may be TRBD1 (6 bases). This CDR3 is 14 amino acids long. Germline V gene lookup returns CDR1 MGHRA and CDR2 YSYEKL. V was cut by 1 base and J by 6 bases, with 12 bases left in between. CDR3: CASSQVTGCDGYTF. In nucleotides, the CDR3 is TGCGCCAGCAGCCAAGTCACAGGGTGCGATGGCTACACCTTC.

Only one count was recorded for this clonotype. J is TRBJ1-2 and V is TRBV29-1; D perhaps matches TRBD1 (6 bases). This CDR3 has 12 amino acids. From germline, CDR1 is SQVTM and CDR2 ANQGSEA. V was trimmed by 7 bases and J by 1 base, leaving 10 bases between them. The CDR3 nucleotides read TGCAGCGCAGGGACAAATAACTATGGCTACACCTTC. This codes for CSAGTNNYGYTF.

This clonotype was counted many times. The CDR3 spells CASSPDEGTQYF. In nucleotides, the CDR3 is TGCGCCAGCAGCCCTGACGAGGGGACCCAGTACTTC. The genes are TRBV5-1 and TRBJ2-5; tentative D call: TRBD2 (5 bases). Deletions cut 4 bases from V and 7 bases from J, with 11 bases between. There are 12 residues in the CDR3. The germline V gene has CDR1 SGHRS and CDR2 YFSETQ.

This clonotype has a count of ten or more. J is TRBJ2-3 and V is TRBV7-3; D remains ambiguous. Germline CDR1 and CDR2: SGHTA and FQGTGA. Trimming took off 1 base at V and 4 bases at J, with 6 bases between the two ends. The CDR3 covers 13 residues. Here the CDR3 reads CASSLNSADTQYF. CDR3 in DNA: TGTGCCAGCAGCTTAAATTCTGCAGATACGCAGTATTTT.

This clonotype occurred many times. The J gene is TRBJ1-1, the V gene TRBV20-1; a weak D match, TRBD1 (6 bases). The V end was cut by 6 bases, the J end by 3 bases, with 14 bases between. Per the germline V gene, CDR1 is DFQATT and CDR2 is SNEGSKA (reference sequence). The CDR3 consists of 13 residues. CDR3 amino acids: CSAKGTLDTEAFF. The DNA for the CDR3 is TGCAGTGCGAAAGGGACACTGGACACTGAAGCTTTCTTT.

This clonotype has ten or more counts. J is TRBJ1-1 and V is TRBV20-1, with D unclear. Trimming stripped 0 bases from V and 4 bases from J, with 6 bases between. The CDR3 is made up of 12 amino acids. Per the germline V gene, CDR1 is DFQATT and CDR2 is SNEGSKA (reference sequence). CDR3 loop: CSARDQITEAFF. Written as DNA, the CDR3 is TGCAGTGCTAGAGATCAGATCACTGAAGCTTTCTTT.

This clonotype was seen once. The chain uses TRBV20-1 and TRBJ2-7; D might be TRBD2 (6 bases). TRBJ2-5 explains the end of the DNA better; the J call may be wrong. CDR1 DFQATT and CDR2 SNEGSKA come from the germline V gene (reference sequence). This CDR3 has 13 amino acids. The CDR3 reads CSLGGLLQETQYF. The DNA for the CDR3 is TGCAGTTTGGGGGGATTACTGCAAGAGACCCAGTACTTC.

A word on this clonotype: A read error is possible here, since a much larger clone lies one base away. The gene calls are TRBV28 and TRBJ2-3; D ambiguous. The CDR3 has 15 residues. Germline V lookup: CDR1 MDHEN, CDR2 SYDVKM. CDR3 nucleotides: TGTGTCAGCACCAAACCCATGCCTAGCACAGATACGCAGTATTTT. As protein: CVSTKPMPSTDTQYF.

This clonotype was picked up many times. The V and J genes are TRBV20-1 and TRBJ2-1; D is uncertain. Trimming shortened V by 3 bases and J by 9 bases, and 21 bases separated the two germline ends. Germline V lookup: CDR1 DFQATT, CDR2 SNEGSKA (reference sequence). This CDR3 spans 15 amino acids. The CDR3 sequence is CSARAAVGPVGEQFF. CDR3 bases: TGCAGTGCTAGGGCCGCCGTTGGCCCGGTAGGTGAGCAGTTCTTC.

Ten or more counts support this clonotype. The gene calls are TRBV7-6 and TRBJ2-1; the match to TRBD1 covers 8 bases. From germline, CDR1 is SGHVS and CDR2 FNYEAQ. J lost 7 bases, V lost 7 bases, and 9 bases had no gene match. This CDR3 is built from 14 residues. CDR3 nucleotides: TGTGCCAGCACCCCTAACAGGGGGGCGAATGAGCAGTTCTTC. This encodes CASTPNRGANEQFF.